A selection of T cell receptor beta chains follows, all from one sample in a study of T cells in Graves' hyperthyroidism and ophthalmopathy. MiXCR, run by TCRdb on the multiplex PCR reads, gives a single entry per CDR3 protein. The sample yields under 350,000 distinct CDR3 sequences, less than 30% seen once. Sequenced sample: blood. These receptors originate from a man in his forties with Graves' hyperthyroidism that later progressed to Graves' ophthalmopathy. The CDR3 runs from the conserved cysteine through the conserved F or W. Fields, in order: D gene, J gene, clone size, V gene, CDR3 protein, CDR3 DNA. A D gene is named only where the DNA matches it firmly. Not all rows give a size; the values are once, few, many and, for expanded clones, a class.

D gene: NA; J gene: TRBJ1-2; clone size: many; V gene: TRBV6-5; CDR3 protein: CASRGDYPNYGYTF; CDR3 DNA: TGTGCCAGCAGGGGGGACTACCCTAACTATGGCTACACCTTC
D gene: NA; J gene: TRBJ2-4; clone size: NA; V gene: TRBV24-1; CDR3 protein: CATSDPAVDKNIQYF; CDR3 DNA: TGTGCCACCAGTGACCCAGCTGTTGACAAAAACATTCAGTACTTC
D gene: NA; J gene: TRBJ1-1; clone size: NA; V gene: TRBV29-1; CDR3 protein: CSVGIGRGTEAFF; CDR3 DNA: TGCAGCGTGGGGATCGGGAGGGGAACTGAAGCTTTCTTT
D gene: TRBD1; J gene: TRBJ1-2; clone size: few; V gene: TRBV2; CDR3 protein: CASSPRDRAINYGYTF; CDR3 DNA: TGTGCCAGCAGCCCCCGGGACAGGGCCATTAACTATGGCTACACCTTC
D gene: NA; J gene: TRBJ2-7; clone size: many; V gene: TRBV20-1; CDR3 protein: CSARGGISYEQYF; CDR3 DNA: TGCAGTGCCCGTGGGGGGATCTCCTACGAGCAGTACTTC
D gene: TRBD2; J gene: TRBJ2-5; clone size: many; V gene: TRBV6-5; CDR3 protein: CASSYSKWVGGETQYF; CDR3 DNA: TGTGCCAGCAGTTACTCGAAGTGGGTCGGGGGGGAGACCCAGTACTTC
D gene: TRBD1; J gene: TRBJ2-5; clone size: NA; V gene: TRBV6-1; CDR3 protein: CASSEEGGRIQYQETQYF; CDR3 DNA: TGTGCCAGCAGTGAAGAAGGGGGCAGGATCCAGTACCAAGAGACCCAGTACTTC
D gene: NA; J gene: TRBJ2-7; clone size: NA; V gene: TRBV20-1; CDR3 protein: CSAPSPQITYEQYF; CDR3 DNA: TGCAGTGCTCCCAGTCCGCAGATTACCTACGAGCAGTACTTC
D gene: NA; J gene: TRBJ2-3; clone size: NA; V gene: TRBV11-2; CDR3 protein: CASSTLDTQYF; CDR3 DNA: TGTGCCAGCAGTACATTGGATACGCAGTATTTT
D gene: NA; J gene: TRBJ2-6; clone size: many; V gene: TRBV5-1; CDR3 protein: CASSLNRDSGANVLTF; CDR3 DNA: TGCGCCAGCAGCTTGAATCGTGATTCTGGGGCCAACGTCCTGACTTTC
D gene: NA; J gene: TRBJ2-5; clone size: many; V gene: TRBV6-2/TRBV6-3; CDR3 protein: CASSYRDFQETQYF; CDR3 DNA: TGTGCCAGCAGTTATCGGGACTTTCAAGAGACCCAGTACTTC
D gene: NA; J gene: TRBJ1-1; clone size: many; V gene: TRBV7-2; CDR3 protein: CASSERGAVYSNTEAFF; CDR3 DNA: TGTGCCAGCAGTGAGCGCGGGGCTGTTTATTCGAACACTGAAGCTTTCTTT
D gene: NA; J gene: TRBJ2-5; clone size: large; V gene: TRBV24-1; CDR3 protein: CATSDLRELGEQETQYF; CDR3 DNA: TGTGCCACCAGTGATTTGCGGGAATTAGGGGAACAAGAGACCCAGTACTTC
D gene: NA; J gene: TRBJ2-7; clone size: NA; V gene: TRBV7-3; CDR3 protein: CASSYTGNYEQYF; CDR3 DNA: TGTGCCAGCAGCTATACCGGAAACTACGAGCAGTACTTC
D gene: NA; J gene: TRBJ2-5; clone size: many; V gene: TRBV5-1; CDR3 protein: CASSLGAVETQYF; CDR3 DNA: TGCGCCAGCAGCTTGGGAGCGGTGGAGACCCAGTACTTC
D gene: NA; J gene: TRBJ1-2; clone size: NA; V gene: TRBV6-5; CDR3 protein: CASSYLGGGYTF; CDR3 DNA: TGTGCCAGCAGTTATTTAGGGGGTGGCTACACCTTC
D gene: TRBD1; J gene: TRBJ2-6; clone size: many; V gene: TRBV30; CDR3 protein: CAWSDTGTVTF; CDR3 DNA: TGTGCCTGGAGCGACACCGGGACAGTGACTTTC
D gene: NA; J gene: TRBJ2-5; clone size: NA; V gene: TRBV7-8; CDR3 protein: CASSLGELWETQYF; CDR3 DNA: TGTGCCAGCAGCCTCGGGGAGCTTTGGGAGACCCAGTACTTC